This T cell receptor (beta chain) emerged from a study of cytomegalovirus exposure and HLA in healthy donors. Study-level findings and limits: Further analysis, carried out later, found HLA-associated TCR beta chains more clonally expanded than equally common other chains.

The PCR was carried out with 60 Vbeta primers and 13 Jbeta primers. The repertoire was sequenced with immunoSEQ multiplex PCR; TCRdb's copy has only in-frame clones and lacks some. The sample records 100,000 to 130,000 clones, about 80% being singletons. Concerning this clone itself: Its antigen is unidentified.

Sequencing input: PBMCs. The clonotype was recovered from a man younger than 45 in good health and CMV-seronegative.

In nucleotides, the CDR3 is TGTGCCAGCAGCTCCTTTCGGTCGGGAATGAACACTGAAGCTTTCTTT. Residues: CASSSFRSGMNTEAFF. The rearrangement links TRBV7-2 to TRBJ1-1; D is ambiguous. The CDR3 spans 16 residues. Trimming removed 4 bases from V and 0 bases from J, with 15 bases in between. Germline CDR1 is SGHTA and CDR2 is FQGNSA.